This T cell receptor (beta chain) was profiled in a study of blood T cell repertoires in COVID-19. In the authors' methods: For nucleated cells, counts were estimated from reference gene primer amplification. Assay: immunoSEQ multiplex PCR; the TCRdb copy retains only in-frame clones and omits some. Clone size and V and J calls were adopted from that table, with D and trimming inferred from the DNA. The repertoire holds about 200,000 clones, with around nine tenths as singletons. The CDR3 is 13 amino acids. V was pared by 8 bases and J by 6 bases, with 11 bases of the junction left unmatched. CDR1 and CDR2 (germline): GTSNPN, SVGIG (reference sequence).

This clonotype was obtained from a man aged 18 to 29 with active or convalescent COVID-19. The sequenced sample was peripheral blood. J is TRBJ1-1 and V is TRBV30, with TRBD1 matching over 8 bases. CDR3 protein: CAQDTGGIAEAFF. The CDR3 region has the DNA TGTGCCCAAGACACAGGGGGGATAGCTGAAGCTTTCTTT.